This TCR beta chain was found in a study of identical twins. Germline V gene lookup returns CDR1 SNHLY and CDR2 FYNNEI. This CDR3 region has 15 residues. Trimming took off 6 bases at V and 2 bases at J, with 14 bases between the two ends. This clonotype was seen a few times. Its antigen remains unknown. TCRdb independently ran MiXCR on the 5' RACE reads; one entry per CDR3 protein. The sample records 1.5 million to 2 million distinct CDR3 sequences, about 32% being singletons. Study conclusions and caveats: Analyses of zero insertions could be partly confounded by invariant MAIT and iNKT cells.

The sequence came from a newborn girl in good health. Sample: cord blood. The chain couples TRBV2 to TRBJ1-5; TRBD1 might be the D (6 bases). The CDR3 sequence is CASRIQGLGNQPQHF. CDR3 coding DNA: TGTGCCAGCAGGATACAGGGATTAGGCAATCAGCCCCAGCATTTT.